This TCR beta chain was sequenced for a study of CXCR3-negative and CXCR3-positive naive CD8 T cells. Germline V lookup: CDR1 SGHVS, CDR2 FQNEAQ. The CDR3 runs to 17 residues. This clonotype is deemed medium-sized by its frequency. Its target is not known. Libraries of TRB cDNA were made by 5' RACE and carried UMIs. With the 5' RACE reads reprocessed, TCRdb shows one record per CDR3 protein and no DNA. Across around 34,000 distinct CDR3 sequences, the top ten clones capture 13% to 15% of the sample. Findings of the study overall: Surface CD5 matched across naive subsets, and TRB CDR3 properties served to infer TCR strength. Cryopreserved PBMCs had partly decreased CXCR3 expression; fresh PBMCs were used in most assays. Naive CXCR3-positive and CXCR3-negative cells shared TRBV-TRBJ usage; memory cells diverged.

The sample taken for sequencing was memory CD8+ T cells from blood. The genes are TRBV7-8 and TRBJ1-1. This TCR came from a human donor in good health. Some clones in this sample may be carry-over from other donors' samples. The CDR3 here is CASTELLDTYMNTEAFF.